This T cell receptor (beta chain) was obtained from a study of memory B cells and T cells in multiple sclerosis. A remark on this clone: The antigen is unknown.

Only in-frame clones appear in the TCRdb table, and some are missing; sequencing was by immunoSEQ multiplex PCR. In the table there are roughly 14,000 clones, around 70% of which are singletons. This CDR3 spans 15 amino acids. Looked up from germline, CDR1 is MNHNS and CDR2 is SASEGT. Deletions cut 5 bases from V and 3 bases from J, with 16 bases between. Study outcomes and limitations: Shared clonotype counts depended on differing compartment clone-set sizes and were normalized.

V and J are TRBV6-1 and TRBJ1-2; D is possibly TRBD1 (6 bases). Specimen: memory (CD45RO+) CD4+ T cells from blood. The receptor was derived from a human donor with multiple sclerosis. Here the CDR3 reads CASSRRGGQDYGYTF. The CDR3 nucleotides read TGTGCCAGCAGTCGCCGGGGGGGGCAGGACTATGGCTACACCTTC.